This TCR beta chain was captured in a study of control samples from healthy donors and cancer patients. Profiling relied on immunoSEQ multiplex PCR, and the TCRdb table lists in-frame clones only, not all of them. The table has 150,000 to 200,000 clones, about nine tenths seen once. Germline V gene lookup returns CDR1 GTSNPN and CDR2 SVGIG (reference sequence). V dropped 0 bases and J dropped 4 bases, with 7 bases sitting between them. The CDR3 has 13 residues. The sequenced sample was blood. The chain combines TRBV30 with TRBJ1-5; TRBD1 is a possible D gene (5 bases). This receptor was identified in a woman between 25 and 40 years old in good health. The CDR3 loop is CAWSVKGNQPQHF. The CDR3, as DNA: TGTGCCTGGAGTGTGAAGGGGAATCAGCCCCAGCATTTT.